This T cell receptor (beta chain) was documented in a study of shared clonotypes between healthy human individuals. Note on this clone: Antigen unknown.

Several immunoSEQ plates held equal portions of the genomic DNA taken from each subset. This table comes from immunoSEQ multiplex PCR, and its TCRdb copy is limited to in-frame clones, with some not included. The sample records nearly 2 million clones, about 95% being singletons. Findings and caveats of the study: There were few donors, and this limited the genetic and exposure-history diversity represented. Generation of non-shared clonotypes was less probable than generation of clonotypes shared by all four donors. Sampling covered blood only; tissue repertoires likely differ.

In the naive CD8 group, cells lacked CD45RO and were positively selected for CCR7, so terminally differentiated effector memory CD45RA+ cells were left out. Trimming took 1 base from V and 6 from J, leaving 13 bases between them. The CDR3 spans 14 residues. Germline CDR1 and CDR2: LGHNA and YNFKEQ. This clonotype originated in a man younger than 30 in good health. The source material was naive CD8+ T cells sorted from blood. This rearrangement joins TRBV4-2 to TRBJ2-7; possible D gene TRBD1, 5 bases. CDR3 nucleotides: TGTGCCAGCAGCCAAGGTTCAGGGTCGCGCGAGCAGTACTTC. It translates to CASSQGSGSREQYF.